This TCR beta chain was captured by sequencing in a study of blood T cell repertoires in COVID-19. Study-level information: Specimens from acute and convalescent COVID-19 originated in the United States, Italy and Spain. PBMCs, B-cell-depleted T cells, or T cells provided the cDNA or gDNA that made up the material.

The protocol was immunoSEQ multiplex PCR, while the TCRdb copy is restricted to in-frame clones and leaves out a portion. The data show around 100,000 clones, more than 85% seen once. Germline V gene sequence: CDR1 MNHNY, CDR2 SVGAGI (reference sequence). The CDR3 spans 12 residues. V shed 10 bases, J shed 3 bases, and the junction held 6 bases outside the gene matches. The receptor was isolated from a man aged 25 to 40 in a cohort sampled during active COVID-19. The chain combines TRBV6-6 with TRBJ2-7; 7 bases are shared with TRBD2. The source material was peripheral blood. The CDR3 nucleotides are TGTGCCACGCGGGGACTAAACTACGAGCAGTACTTC. Protein: CATRGLNYEQYF.